This T cell receptor (beta chain) originates from a study of T cell clonotyping in hematopoietic cell transplantation. Sequenced by immunoSEQ multiplex PCR; TCRdb stores in-frame clones only, minus some. The table has around 4,000 clones, about 94% seen once; the top ten hold more than 5%. There are 22 residues in the CDR3. CDR1 is LNHDA, CDR2 SQIVND, per germline (reference sequence). V shed 3 bases and J 5 bases; nucleotides not matched to a gene: 28. The chain uses TRBV19 and TRBJ1-1; 9 bases match TRBD1. This clonotype was obtained from a male patient between 65 and 79 years old who had an allogeneic stem cell transplant from an unrelated donor, so T cells may come from the graft donor. Some clones in this sample may be carry-over from other donors' samples. The sequencing used peripheral blood mononuclear cells, collected 30 days after allogeneic stem cell transplant. The DNA of the CDR3 is TGTGCCAGTAGTATCGAGAGGGACAGGGATTATAGGGGTCTGAAAGGGAAAACTGAAGCTTTCTTT. This gives the protein CASSIERDRDYRGLKGKTEAFF.